This entry lists 15 T cell receptor beta chains sequenced from one sample in a study of cytomegalovirus exposure and HLA in healthy donors. Primers: 60 Vbeta forward and 13 Jbeta reverse. Profiling relied on immunoSEQ multiplex PCR, and the TCRdb table lists in-frame clones only, not all of them. The table records about 130,000 clones, less than 80% of them present only once. The sample was PBMCs. The receptors were sampled from a man between 45 and 60 years old in good health and CMV-seronegative.

This clone occurred a few times. V and J are TRBV25-1 and TRBJ1-1; no clear D. Germline V lookup: CDR1 MGHDK, CDR2 SYGVNS. The V and J ends lost 4 bases and 2 bases respectively, with 8 bases between them. The CDR3 totals 13 residues. CDR3: CASSGSSNTEAFF. For the CDR3, the DNA is TGTGCCAGCAGTGGGAGTAGCAACACTGAAGCTTTCTTT. Complete variable domain (other parts from reference TRBV25-1 and TRBJ1-1): EADIYQTPRYLVIGTGKKITLECSQTMGHDKMYWYQQDPGMELHLIHYSYGVNSTEKGDLSSESTVSRIRTEHFPLTLESARPSHTSQYLCASSGSSNTEAFFGQGTRLTVV.

The gene calls are TRBV19 and TRBJ2-2; 7 nucleotides agree with TRBD1. Germline CDR1 and CDR2: LNHDA and SQIVND (reference sequence). Losses at the gene ends were 6 bases for V and 6 bases for J; bases not matched to a gene: 10. The CDR3 consists of 15 residues. Written as DNA, the CDR3 is TGTGCCAGTAGCCCTAACAGGGGTGCGTCCGGGGAGCTGTTTTTT. It translates to CASSPNRGASGELFF.

The gene calls are TRBV11-3 and TRBJ2-1, with D tentatively TRBD1 (6 bases). The length of the CDR3 is 15 residues. CDR1 and CDR2 (germline): SGHNT, YENEEA. V lost 6 bases, J lost 8 bases, and 20 bases lay in between. CDR3 loop: CASRRGQGQFDEQFF. The CDR3 region has the DNA TGTGCCAGCAGACGGGGACAAGGACAGTTCGATGAGCAGTTCTTC. The whole variable domain, filled in from reference TRBV11-3 and TRBJ2-1, reads EAGVVQSPRYKIIEKKQPVAFWCNPISGHNTLYWYLQNLGQGPELLIRYENEEAVDDSQLPKDRFSAERLKGVDSTLKIQPAELGDSAVYLCASRRGQGQFDEQFFGPGTRLTVL.

This chain links TRBV6-1 with TRBJ1-1; 7 nucleotides align to TRBD1. This CDR3 contains 15 residues. Trimming took 3 bases from V and 4 from J; bases not matched to a gene: 8. Germline V gene sequence: CDR1 MNHNS, CDR2 SASEGT. The CDR3 nucleotides read TGTGCCAGCAGTGATAGACAGGGTTTAGGCACTGAAGCTTTCTTT. It translates to CASSDRQGLGTEAFF.

J is TRBJ2-5 and V is TRBV2; tentative D call: TRBD1 (5 bases). Germline values: CDR1 SNHLY, CDR2 FYNNEI. Trimming stripped 10 bases from V and 0 bases from J, with 15 bases between. The CDR3 is made up of 14 amino acids. This CDR3 reads CATQIRENQETQYF. The CDR3 nucleotides are TGTGCCACACAAATCAGGGAAAACCAAGAGACCCAGTACTTC.

The CDR3 here is CASSSGERTEAFF. CDR3 sequence (DNA): TGTGCCAGCAGCTCGGGGGAGCGCACTGAAGCTTTCTTT. The V and J genes are TRBV5-4 and TRBJ1-1; possibly TRBD1 for D (5 bases). This CDR3 comprises 13 residues. V lost 3 bases to trimming and J lost 4 bases, with 10 bases between them. Germline loops: CDR1 SGHNT, CDR2 YYREEE (reference sequence).

The rearrangement links TRBV11-2 to TRBJ2-7; no firm D call. Germline lookup yields CDR1 SGHAT and CDR2 FQNNGV. The length of the CDR3 is 14 residues. The V gene lost 1 base and the J gene lost 0 bases, with 7 bases spanning the gap. CDR3: CASSLAHHSYEQYF. The CDR3 nucleotides read TGTGCCAGCAGCTTAGCACATCACTCCTACGAGCAGTACTTC.

The rearrangement links TRBV25-1 to TRBJ1-3; 9 nucleotides line up with TRBD1. The length of the CDR3 is 14 residues. With 7 bases clipped from V and 5 bases from J, the junction kept 6 bases outside the gene matches. CDR1 and CDR2 from the germline V gene are MGHDK and SYGVNS. The DNA of the CDR3 is TGTGCCAGCACATTGACAGGGGGGAGAAACACCATATATTTT. Its protein product is CASTLTGGRNTIYF.

The chain carries TRBV6-5 and TRBJ1-1; TRBD1 matches at 11 bases. Germline V CDR1 and CDR2: MNHEY, SVGAGI. V was pared by 8 bases and J by 7 bases, with 9 bases of the junction left unmatched. The length of the CDR3 is 14 residues. CDR3 protein: CASSGQGGMGEAFF. The CDR3 coding sequence is TGTGCCAGCTCGGGACAGGGGGGAATGGGTGAAGCTTTCTTT.

The chain joins TRBV5-1 to TRBJ2-2, with TRBD1 matching 7 bases. CDR1 is SGHRS and CDR2 is YFSETQ in the germline V gene. V was pared by 4 bases and J by 2 bases, with 5 bases of the junction left unmatched. The CDR3 has 15 residues. In DNA form, the CDR3 reads TGCGCCAGCAGCAGAGGGGGCCTTAACACCGGGGAGCTGTTTTTT. Protein: CASSRGGLNTGELFF.

The chain uses TRBV5-4 and TRBJ1-1, with D hard to call. The CDR3 is 16 residues long. The germline V gene encodes CDR1 SGHNT and CDR2 YYREEE (reference sequence). Trimming stripped 4 bases from V and 2 bases from J, with 18 bases between. This chain's CDR3 is CASSVDPEGGNTEAFF. The CDR3 DNA sequence: TGTGCCAGCAGCGTAGACCCGGAGGGTGGAAACACTGAAGCTTTCTTT.

This clone showed up just once. J is TRBJ1-2 and V is TRBV28; D remains unclear. Germline V lookup: CDR1 MDHEN, CDR2 SYDVKM. The CDR3 covers 13 residues. Trimming took 3 bases from V and 3 from J, leaving 8 bases between them. CDR3 residues: CASSLARYYGYTF. The CDR3 DNA is TGTGCCAGCAGTTTGGCTCGCTACTATGGCTACACCTTC.

This chain joins TRBV7-9 and TRBJ2-7, with D tentatively TRBD1 (6 bases). The germline V gene encodes CDR1 SEHNR and CDR2 FQNEAQ (reference sequence). Trimming pared 5 bases from V and 4 bases from J, leaving 15 bases between. There are 14 residues in the CDR3. As DNA, the CDR3 is TGTGCCAGCAGCGTAAACCAACAGGGATACGAGCAGTACTTC. This gives the protein CASSVNQQGYEQYF.

The genes are TRBV28 and TRBJ1-2, with D perhaps TRBD1 (5 bases). V was cut by 2 bases and J by 2 bases, with 15 bases left in between. From germline, CDR1 is MDHEN and CDR2 SYDVKM. This CDR3 is built from 16 residues. Here the CDR3 DNA reads TGTGCCAGCAGTTTAGGAGGGGAGGAGTTGAACTATGGCTACACCTTC. It translates to CASSLGGEELNYGYTF.

Concerning this clone itself: One end of the junction varies from germline; a read error may be responsible. The V call is TRBV7-9, the J call TRBJ1-2; 9 bases align to TRBD1. In germline, CDR1 is SEHNR, CDR2 FQNEAQ (reference sequence). The CDR3 has 12 amino acids. The CDR3 coding sequence is TGTTCCAGCAGCTTGGACAGGGGTGGCTACACCTTC. Encoded protein: CSSSLDRGGYTF. The full variable domain, rest sourced from reference TRBV7-9 and TRBJ1-2, is DTGVSQNPRHKITKRGQNVTFRCDPISEHNRLYWYRQTLGQGPEFLTYFQNEAQLEKSRLLSDRFSAERPKGSFSTLEIQRTEQGDSAMYLCSSSLDRGGYTFGSGTRLTVV.